This T cell receptor beta chain comes out of a study of blood T cell repertoires in COVID-19. In the study overall: Sources were T cells, B-cell-depleted T cells, or PBMCs; the material itself was cDNA or gDNA.

The table came from immunoSEQ multiplex PCR; TCRdb's copy has only in-frame clones and leaves some out. The repertoire consists of over 70,000 clones, with 65% to 85% occurring once and the leading ten covering 28%. The CDR3 has 16 residues. In germline, CDR1 is SGHAT, CDR2 FQNNGV. With V trimmed by 4 bases and J by 2 bases, 9 bases remained unmatched. V and J are TRBV11-2 and TRBJ1-2, with TRBD1 matching 8 bases. This clonotype originated in a human donor in a cohort sampled during active COVID-19. Sequenced sample: peripheral blood. The CDR3 DNA reads as TGTGCCAGCAGCTCAAATAGGACAGGGCGAAACTATGGCTACACCTTC. Its translation: CASSSNRTGRNYGYTF.